The 3 T cell receptor beta chains in this list originate from one sample, sequenced in a study of blood T cell repertoires in COVID-19. The assay was immunoSEQ multiplex PCR, and TCRdb's table has in-frame clones only and misses some. The data show under 110,000 clones, 65% to 75% seen once. What was sequenced was peripheral blood. These receptors originate from a human donor with acute or convalescent COVID-19. The donor label of this sample is uncertain.

The chain has TRBV18 and TRBJ1-1; 9 nucleotides match TRBD1. This CDR3 contains 16 residues. V shed 5 bases, J shed 4 bases, and the junction held 11 bases outside the gene matches. Germline values: CDR1 KGHSH, CDR2 LQKENI. The CDR3 region is CASSADRGGIGTEAFF. DNA for the CDR3: TGTGCCAGCTCAGCGGACAGGGGCGGGATAGGCACTGAAGCTTTCTTT.

V usage is TRBV5-1 and J usage is TRBJ2-2; 9 bases map to TRBD2. In germline, CDR1 is SGHRS, CDR2 YFSETQ. The CDR3 spans 18 residues. With V trimmed by 0 bases and J by 2 bases, 8 bases remained unmatched. The chain's CDR3 is CASSLGPSGEPNTGELFF. The CDR3 nucleotides are TGCGCCAGCAGCTTGGGTCCTAGCGGGGAACCTAACACCGGGGAGCTGTTTTTT.

This clone appeared a few times. V usage is TRBV4-1 and J usage is TRBJ2-3, with 8 nucleotides matching TRBD1. The germline V gene encodes CDR1 MGHRA and CDR2 YSYEKL. The trim removed 1 base at V and 2 bases at J, leaving 5 bases unmatched. CDR3 size: 16 residues. The CDR3: CASSQGQGPTTDTQYF. In nucleotides, the CDR3 is TGCGCCAGCAGCCAAGGACAGGGGCCCACCACAGATACGCAGTATTTT.